This T cell receptor beta chain originates from a study of spatial heterogeneity in lung cancer. Study overall: Researchers sequenced follow-up PBMC samples if they had them, and these came a median of around 2 years after resection. The study's findings and limits: Follow-up blood showed ubiquitous expanded tumor TCRs less than blood at resection did.

TCRdb re-derived calls from the 5' RACE reads in MiXCR, one entry per CDR3 protein. The repertoire includes 60,000 to 85,000 distinct CDR3 sequences, roughly 9% of them detected once, and around 1.9% sits in the top ten. This clonotype was recorded a few times. The antigen remains undetermined. The CDR3 has 14 residues. V lost 4 bases to trimming and J lost 4 bases; unmatched junction nucleotides: 4. Germline-derived CDR1 and CDR2 are SNHLY and FYNNEI. The time point: blood at routine non-recurrence follow-up after resection. The chain is built from TRBV2 and TRBJ2-1; the match to TRBD1 covers 7 bases. This specimen was PBMCs, taken at follow-up. The origin of this receptor is a female donor with early-stage non-small cell lung cancer. For the CDR3, the DNA is TGTGCCAGCAGTGCCGGGACAGCTTACAATGAGCAGTTCTTC. This encodes CASSAGTAYNEQFF.